This is a list of T cell receptor beta chains from one sample in a study of graft-versus-host responses after intestinal transplantation. The assay was immunoSEQ multiplex PCR, and TCRdb's table has in-frame clones only and misses some. The table includes around 18,000 clones, about four fifths detected once. Here the sequenced sample was PBMCs, taken 14 days after transplant. The source of these receptors is a human patient who received an intestinal transplant, so some T cells may come from the graft donor. Each CDR3 is given with its conserved first and last residue. Each record gives: D gene, V gene, clone size, J gene, CDR3 protein, CDR3 DNA. A D gene is named only where the DNA matches it firmly. Only part of the rows carry a size: once, few, many, or a class if the clone is expanded.

D gene: NA
V gene: TRBV19
clone size: NA
J gene: TRBJ2-3
CDR3 protein: CASSLADTQYF
CDR3 DNA: TGTGCCAGTAGTCTAGCGGATACGCAGTATTTT

D gene: TRBD2
V gene: TRBV9
clone size: NA
J gene: TRBJ2-1
CDR3 protein: CASTLGGGTYNEQFF
CDR3 DNA: TGTGCCAGCACCCTCGGGGGGGGTACCTACAATGAGCAGTTCTTC

D gene: TRBD1
V gene: TRBV6-4
clone size: NA
J gene: TRBJ1-2
CDR3 protein: CASSDGTVGGYTF
CDR3 DNA: TGTGCCAGCAGTGACGGGACAGTAGGTGGCTACACCTTC

D gene: TRBD1
V gene: TRBV7-3
clone size: NA
J gene: TRBJ2-7
CDR3 protein: CASSLAGGPYEQYF
CDR3 DNA: TGTGCCAGCAGCTTGGCAGGGGGCCCTTACGAGCAGTACTTC

D gene: NA
V gene: TRBV19
clone size: NA
J gene: TRBJ1-1
CDR3 protein: CASSIKGRVGDTEAFF
CDR3 DNA: TGTGCCAGTAGTATTAAGGGGCGTGTGGGTGACACTGAAGCTTTCTTT

D gene: TRBD1
V gene: TRBV7-2
clone size: once
J gene: TRBJ1-4
CDR3 protein: CASSPGQGGEKLFF
CDR3 DNA: TGTGCCAGCAGCCCGGGACAGGGGGGCGAAAAACTGTTTTTT

D gene: NA
V gene: TRBV10-1
clone size: few
J gene: TRBJ1-2
CDR3 protein: CASSSAMGSSYGYTF
CDR3 DNA: TGCGCCAGCAGTTCCGCGATGGGAAGCAGCTATGGCTACACCTTC

D gene: NA
V gene: TRBV6-5
clone size: NA
J gene: TRBJ2-2
CDR3 protein: CASSYIGGELFF
CDR3 DNA: TGTGCCAGCAGTTACATTGGGGGGGAGCTGTTTTTT

D gene: NA
V gene: TRBV30
clone size: NA
J gene: TRBJ2-1
CDR3 protein: CAWSEYRGEQFF
CDR3 DNA: TGTGCCTGGAGTGAGTACCGGGGTGAGCAGTTCTTC

D gene: NA
V gene: TRBV7-2
clone size: NA
J gene: TRBJ2-7
CDR3 protein: CASSSLRQAYEQYF
CDR3 DNA: TGTGCCAGCAGCTCCCTGAGGCAGGCCTACGAGCAGTACTTC

D gene: NA
V gene: TRBV28
clone size: NA
J gene: TRBJ2-7
CDR3 protein: CASSQGYEQYF
CDR3 DNA: TGTGCCAGCAGTCAGGGATACGAGCAGTACTTC

D gene: TRBD1
V gene: TRBV18
clone size: NA
J gene: TRBJ2-2
CDR3 protein: CASSPPGQDLITGELFF
CDR3 DNA: TGTGCCAGCTCACCCCCGGGACAGGACCTAATCACCGGGGAGCTGTTTTTT

D gene: TRBD1
V gene: TRBV10-1
clone size: NA
J gene: TRBJ1-5
CDR3 protein: CASRTGGNQPQHF
CDR3 DNA: TGCGCCAGCAGGACAGGGGGCAATCAGCCCCAGCATTTT

D gene: TRBD1
V gene: TRBV6-1
clone size: NA
J gene: TRBJ1-5
CDR3 protein: CASSEGDRVYQPQHF
CDR3 DNA: TGTGCCAGCAGTGAGGGAGACAGGGTTTATCAGCCCCAGCATTTT

D gene: NA
V gene: TRBV5-1
clone size: NA
J gene: TRBJ2-7
CDR3 protein: CASSWTADEQYF
CDR3 DNA: TGCGCCAGCAGCTGGACAGCGGACGAGCAGTACTTC

D gene: NA
V gene: TRBV21-1
clone size: NA
J gene: TRBJ2-5
CDR3 protein: CACRHYQETRYF
CDR3 DNA: TGTGCCTGTCGACACTACCAAGAGACCCGGTACTTC

D gene: NA
V gene: TRBV2
clone size: once
J gene: TRBJ1-2
CDR3 protein: CASSMGPWNYGYTF
CDR3 DNA: TGTGCCAGCAGTATGGGCCCATGGAACTATGGCTACACCTTC

D gene: NA
V gene: TRBV19
clone size: once
J gene: TRBJ2-3
CDR3 protein: CATRQFEDTQYF
CDR3 DNA: TGTGCCACTAGACAGTTCGAAGATACGCAGTATTTT

D gene: NA
V gene: TRBV13
clone size: once
J gene: TRBJ2-7
CDR3 protein: CASSSTGEQYF
CDR3 DNA: TGTGCCAGCAGTTCCACAGGCGAGCAGTACTTC

D gene: NA
V gene: TRBV5-1
clone size: NA
J gene: TRBJ1-3
CDR3 protein: CASSSSGVSGNTIYF
CDR3 DNA: TGCGCCAGCAGCTCTTCAGGGGTCTCTGGAAACACCATATATTTT

D gene: NA
V gene: TRBV6-1
clone size: once
J gene: TRBJ1-2
CDR3 protein: CASSPQGTANYGYTF
CDR3 DNA: TGTGCCAGCAGCCCCCAAGGGACGGCTAACTATGGCTACACCTTC

D gene: TRBD1
V gene: TRBV27
clone size: NA
J gene: TRBJ1-6
CDR3 protein: CASSLRTGVSPLHF
CDR3 DNA: TGTGCCAGCAGTTTAAGGACAGGGGTTTCACCCCTCCACTTT

D gene: NA
V gene: TRBV21-1
clone size: once
J gene: TRBJ1-6
CDR3 protein: CASSKNSPLHF
CDR3 DNA: TGTGCCAGCAGCAAAAATTCACCCCTCCACTTT

D gene: NA
V gene: TRBV29-1
clone size: NA
J gene: TRBJ1-2
CDR3 protein: CSVYTGGWGYTF
CDR3 DNA: TGCAGCGTTTACACGGGGGGCTGGGGCTACACCTTC

D gene: NA
V gene: TRBV7-9
clone size: NA
J gene: TRBJ2-5
CDR3 protein: CASSLLQGETQYF
CDR3 DNA: TGTGCCAGCAGCTTATTGCAGGGGGAGACCCAGTACTTC

D gene: NA
V gene: TRBV5-4
clone size: NA
J gene: TRBJ2-1
CDR3 protein: CASSFSSKEQFF
CDR3 DNA: TGTGCCAGCAGCTTTAGTAGTAAGGAGCAGTTCTTC

D gene: NA
V gene: TRBV4-1
clone size: NA
J gene: TRBJ2-2
CDR3 protein: CASRGGTGELFF
CDR3 DNA: TGCGCCAGCAGGGGGGGCACCGGGGAGCTGTTTTTT

D gene: TRBD1
V gene: TRBV6-1
clone size: NA
J gene: TRBJ1-6
CDR3 protein: CASSEGTGTNSPLHF
CDR3 DNA: TGTGCCAGCAGTGAAGGGACAGGGACCAATTCACCCCTCCACTTT

D gene: TRBD1
V gene: TRBV6-5
clone size: NA
J gene: TRBJ1-2
CDR3 protein: CASSSQGNYGYTF
CDR3 DNA: TGTGCCAGCAGTTCACAGGGGAACTATGGCTACACCTTC